This T cell receptor beta chain was recorded in a study of blood T cell repertoires in COVID-19. About the research overall: The United States, Italy and Spain supplied acute and convalescent COVID-19 samples.

In Seattle, patients joined the study during active infection and were tracked longitudinally. With 3 bases removed from V and 3 bases from J, the gap between germline ends came to 12 bases. The CDR3 extends over 14 amino acids. Germline V gene sequence: CDR1 MDHEN, CDR2 SYDVKM. In the authors' workflow: Amplified reference gene primers provided the basis for estimating nucleated cell counts. Produced via immunoSEQ multiplex PCR; TCRdb's table is partial and in-frame only. V, J and clone size reflect that table, while D and trimming were determined from the DNA. The table records 150,000 to 200,000 clones, 82% of them present only once.

Sequenced input: peripheral blood. V and J are TRBV28 and TRBJ2-7; a possible D gene is TRBD1 (6 bases). The origin of this receptor is a woman in her fifties or sixties with COVID-19, enrolled during active disease. In nucleotides, the CDR3 is TGTGCCAGCAGTTTCCCTGGACAGTACTACGAGCAGTACTTC. It yields the protein CASSFPGQYYEQYF.